The entry below gives a single TCR beta chain sequence along with its context. The CDR3 totals 15 residues. In germline, CDR1 is LNHDA, CDR2 SQIVND (reference sequence). Trimming stripped 3 bases from V and 2 bases from J, with 14 bases between. Libraries were prepared by immunoSEQ multiplex PCR; TCRdb keeps only in-frame clonotypes and omits some of them. The table shows 110,000 or so clones, with over 75% occurring only once. The sample comes from a study of blood T cell repertoires in COVID-19. This sequence originates from a man in his fifties with acute or convalescent COVID-19. V gene TRBV19 combines with J gene TRBJ2-7, with D maybe TRBD2 (5 bases). The sequenced sample was peripheral blood. The CDR3 protein is CASSIPGMGTYEQYF. The CDR3 DNA sequence: TGTGCCAGTAGTATTCCCGGGATGGGGACCTACGAGCAGTACTTC.